A single sample gave rise to the 28 T cell receptor beta chains below, sequenced in a study of blood T cell repertoires in COVID-19. Only in-frame clones appear in the TCRdb table, and some are missing; sequencing was by immunoSEQ multiplex PCR. Here the sample spans 65,000 to 95,000 clones, about 83% being singletons. The sample consisted of peripheral blood. The receptors shown here come from a man under 40 with acute or convalescent COVID-19.

The rearrangement uses TRBV30 and TRBJ2-1; 8 bases map to TRBD2. The CDR3 has 15 residues. Germline CDR1 and CDR2: GTSNPN and SVGIG (reference sequence). J was trimmed by 2 bases and V by 0 bases; bases with no gene match: 3. The CDR3 loop reads CAWSVPSGPYNEQFF. In DNA, the CDR3 is TGTGCCTGGAGTGTGCCTAGCGGGCCCTACAATGAGCAGTTCTTC.

The rearrangement links TRBV11-2 to TRBJ2-1; no firm D call. The CDR3 loop spans 13 amino acids. Germline V CDR1 and CDR2: SGHAT, FQNNGV. V was cut by 7 bases and J by 8 bases, with 15 bases left in between. In DNA form, the CDR3 reads TGTGCCAGCACCGAACCCGAGAGAGATGAGCAGTTCTTC. Residues: CASTEPERDEQFF. Complete variable domain (other parts from reference TRBV11-2 and TRBJ2-1): EAGVAQSPRYKIIEKRQSVAFWCNPISGHATLYWYQQILGQGPKLLIQFQNNGVVDDSQLPKDRFSAERLKGVDSTLKIQPAKLEDSAVYLCASTEPERDEQFFGPGTRLTVL.

In this sample, this clone turned up a few times. This chain joins TRBV4-2 and TRBJ2-4, with 8 bases lining up with TRBD2. J lost 7 bases, V lost 0 bases, and 11 bases had no gene match. Looked up from germline, CDR1 is LGHNA and CDR2 is YNFKEQ. This CDR3 contains 17 residues. The CDR3 protein is CASSQDFSNSGTNIQYF. CDR3 nucleotide sequence: TGTGCCAGCAGCCAAGATTTCAGTAATAGCGGGACGAACATTCAGTACTTC.

The chain recombines TRBV6-6 with TRBJ1-1; TRBD1 might be the D (6 bases). Germline CDR1 is MNHNY and CDR2 is SVGAGI (reference sequence). There are 14 residues in the CDR3. The germline V and J ends were trimmed by 5 bases and 7 bases, with 17 bases remaining between them. The CDR3 here is CASSAPGGQNEAFF. DNA for the CDR3: TGTGCCAGCAGTGCCCCCGGGGGGCAGAATGAAGCTTTCTTT.

DNA for the CDR3: TGCGCCAGCAGCTTGGGTTTCGGACAGGGAATGACTGAAGCTTTCTTT. This sequence encodes CASSLGFGQGMTEAFF. The chain recombines TRBV5-1 with TRBJ1-1, with 8 bases lining up with TRBD1. The ends lost 0 bases at V and 5 bases at J; junction bases unmatched: 9. Per germline, CDR1 SGHRS and CDR2 YFSETQ. This CDR3 spans 16 amino acids.

V usage is TRBV7-2 and J usage is TRBJ2-1, with 9 bases identical to TRBD2. The CDR3 has 16 residues. Germline values: CDR1 SGHTA, CDR2 FQGNSA. With 6 bases clipped from V and 9 bases from J, the junction kept 15 bases outside the gene matches. Written as DNA, the CDR3 is TGTGCCAGCAGGCTAGCGGGTTCGGCGGGAGGGAGTGAGCAGTTCTTC. Residues: CASRLAGSAGGSEQFF.

V usage is TRBV6-5 and J usage is TRBJ2-1, with a weak D call TRBD1 (6 bases). The CDR3 runs to 11 residues. Germline V gene data show CDR1 as MNHEY and CDR2 as SVGAGI. V dropped 7 bases and J dropped 8 bases, with 9 bases sitting between them. CDR3 amino acids: CASTTGYEQFF. CDR3 nucleotides: TGTGCCAGCACTACAGGGTATGAGCAGTTCTTC.

V gene TRBV6-5 combines with J gene TRBJ2-1; 8 nucleotides agree with TRBD2. V shed 5 bases, J shed 3 bases, and the junction held 3 bases outside the gene matches. The CDR3 consists of 14 residues. Germline CDR1 is MNHEY and CDR2 is SVGAGI. The CDR3 reads CASSPGGFYNEQFF. Here the CDR3 DNA reads TGTGCCAGCAGTCCGGGAGGGTTCTACAATGAGCAGTTCTTC.

This clone was seen only once. The chain has TRBV11-2 and TRBJ2-2; 8 bases map to TRBD2. The CDR3 spans 19 residues. Looked up from germline, CDR1 is SGHAT and CDR2 is FQNNGV. V was pared by 5 bases and J by 7 bases, with 21 bases of the junction left unmatched. The CDR3, as DNA: TGTGCCAGCAGCCCAAAGTGGGTTCGGGAGGGCCATTTGTTCGGGGAGCTGTTTTTT. It is translated as CASSPKWVREGHLFGELFF.

The J gene is TRBJ1-5, the V gene TRBV19; D possibly corresponds to TRBD1 (5 bases). The germline V gene has CDR1 LNHDA and CDR2 SQIVND (reference sequence). The CDR3 is 15 residues long. V was cut by 6 bases and J by 0 bases, with 12 bases left in between. The CDR3 spells CASSRTSNSNQPQHF. The CDR3 DNA reads TGTGCCAGTAGCCGGACATCGAATAGCAATCAGCCCCAGCATTTT.

The gene calls are TRBV28 and TRBJ1-5; D remains unclear. V gave up 6 bases and J gave up 6 bases, with 18 bases separating them. Per germline, CDR1 MDHEN and CDR2 SYDVKM. The CDR3 extends over 15 amino acids. CDR3: CASRVNIIASQPQHF. CDR3 coding DNA: TGTGCCAGCAGGGTGAATATTATAGCAAGTCAGCCCCAGCATTTT. The variable domain in full, completed from reference TRBV28 and TRBJ1-5, reads DVKVTQSSRYLVKRTGEKVFLECVQDMDHENMFWYRQDPGLGLRLIYFSYDVKMKEKGDIPEGYSVSREKKERFSLILESASTNQTSMYLCASRVNIIASQPQHFGDGTRLSIL.

The chain carries TRBV11-2 and TRBJ2-2; 8 bases are shared with TRBD2. The CDR3 length is 16 residues. Unmatched junction bases numbered 7, after V lost 6 bases and J lost 1 base. CDR1 SGHAT and CDR2 FQNNGV come from the germline V gene. CDR3 amino acids: CASSLPAGGNTGELFF. The CDR3 bases are TGTGCCAGCAGTCTTCCCGCGGGAGGGAACACCGGGGAGCTGTTTTTT.

The chain has TRBV7-8 and TRBJ2-2; 9 nucleotides match TRBD2. CDR1 and CDR2 (germline): SGHVS, FQNEAQ. CDR3 length: 18 residues. The V segment lost 1 base and the J segment 5 bases; nucleotides outside the gene matches: 11. CDR3 amino acids: CASSLGGALAGRTGELFF. The CDR3 bases are TGTGCCAGCAGCTTAGGGGGGGCGCTAGCGGGACGAACCGGGGAGCTGTTTTTT.

This clone was detected only a few times. The chain links TRBV19 to TRBJ1-4, with 7 bases that match TRBD1. The CDR3 covers 16 residues. Germline loops: CDR1 LNHDA, CDR2 SQIVND (reference sequence). With V trimmed by 5 bases and J by 0 bases, 6 bases remained unmatched. DNA for the CDR3: TGTGCCAGTAGTCAGAGACAGGGTGCAACTAATGAAAAACTGTTTTTT. It translates to CASSQRQGATNEKLFF.

The rearrangement joins TRBV4-3 to TRBJ2-1, with 10 bases matching TRBD2. This CDR3 comprises 16 residues. V was pared by 3 bases and J by 8 bases, with 10 bases of the junction left unmatched. The germline gives CDR1 LGHNA, CDR2 YSLEER. CDR3 loop: CASSHTPSGSADEQFF. Here the CDR3 DNA reads TGCGCCAGCAGCCACACCCCTAGCGGGAGTGCGGATGAGCAGTTCTTC.

This chain joins TRBV6-5 and TRBJ2-7; 7 positions match TRBD2. Germline loops: CDR1 MNHEY, CDR2 SVGAGI. The CDR3 covers 13 residues. V trimming: 7 bases; J trimming: 7 bases; junction bases outside the gene matches: 10. The CDR3 DNA is TGTGCCAGCACCCCACGGGGGGTGAGTGAGCAGTACTTC. This codes for CASTPRGVSEQYF.

The J gene is TRBJ2-5, the V gene TRBV27, with 7 bases lining up with TRBD1. In germline, CDR1 is MNHEY, CDR2 SMNVEV (reference sequence). CDR3 length: 14 amino acids. The junction had 2 bases not matched to a gene; V was cut back by 0 bases and J by 4 bases. This CDR3 reads CASSLSTGRETQYF. The CDR3 region has the DNA TGTGCCAGCAGTTTATCGACAGGGAGAGAGACCCAGTACTTC.

J is TRBJ1-3 and V is TRBV7-6; 7 nucleotides agree with TRBD1. V trimming: 5 bases; J trimming: 0 bases; junction bases outside the gene matches: 4. Germline V lookup: CDR1 SGHVS, CDR2 FNYEAQ. This CDR3 is built from 15 residues. The CDR3 protein is CASSPQGISGNTIYF. CDR3 DNA sequence: TGTGCCAGCAGCCCACAGGGGATCTCTGGAAACACCATATATTTT.

The chain employs TRBV6-2 or TRBV6-3 and TRBJ2-3; TRBD2 matches at 8 bases. CDR3 length equals 16 residues. Germline values: CDR1 MNHEY, CDR2 SVGEGT. Germline trimming cut 5 bases from V and 4 bases from J; bases unmatched to any gene: 11. CDR3 loop: CASSRLRAGESDTQYF. CDR3 sequence (DNA): TGTGCCAGCAGTCGCCTTCGAGCGGGAGAATCAGATACGCAGTATTTT.

The rearrangement uses TRBV27 and TRBJ2-5, with D perhaps matching TRBD1 (6 bases). Germline V gene lookup returns CDR1 MNHEY and CDR2 SMNVEV (reference sequence). V dropped 3 bases and J dropped 5 bases, with 10 bases sitting between them. This CDR3 is 13 amino acids long. The CDR3 DNA sequence: TGTGCCAGCAGTTTCGCAGGGGAGGAGACCCAGTACTTC. This codes for CASSFAGEETQYF.

The chain links TRBV10-2 to TRBJ1-5, with TRBD1 matching 9 bases. The CDR3 runs 15 residues. Germline trimming cut 6 bases from V and 4 bases from J; bases unmatched to any gene: 7. Germline CDR1 and CDR2: WSHSY and SAAADI. CDR3 DNA: TGCGCCAGCAGGGAAACGACAGGGGGGAATCAGCCCCAGCATTTT. It encodes CASRETTGGNQPQHF.

The count of this clone is one. The genes are TRBV9 and TRBJ1-2, with D tentatively TRBD1 (6 bases). The CDR3 length is 13 residues. From germline, CDR1 is SGDLS and CDR2 YYNGEE. The V and J ends lost 4 bases and 8 bases respectively, with 15 bases between them. The CDR3 region has the DNA TGTGCCAGCAGCCGTGTAGGGGGAGAAGGCTACACCTTC. Residues: CASSRVGGEGYTF.

CDR3 bases: TGCGCCAGCAGCTTAACTAGCTCCTATAATTCACCCCTCCACTTT. The encoded protein is CASSLTSSYNSPLHF. This chain links TRBV5-1 with TRBJ1-6; D unresolved. In germline, CDR1 is SGHRS, CDR2 YFSETQ. V lost 2 bases and J 0 bases, leaving 6 bases between the germline ends. This CDR3 is 15 amino acids long.

The CDR3 sequence is CAWGGAVNTEAFF. Here the CDR3 DNA reads TGTGCCTGGGGGGGGGCAGTGAACACTGAAGCTTTCTTT. V and J are TRBV30 and TRBJ1-1, with a tentative D call TRBD1 (6 bases). The germline CDR1 and CDR2 sequences are GTSNPN and SVGIG (reference sequence). V lost 5 bases and J lost 0, with 10 bases in between. This CDR3 contains 13 residues.

The V gene is TRBV13, the J gene TRBJ2-7, with 9 bases matching TRBD2. The CDR3 loop spans 17 amino acids. The trim removed 4 bases at V and 3 bases at J, leaving 13 bases unmatched. Looked up from germline, CDR1 is PRHDT and CDR2 is FYEKMQ (reference sequence). In nucleotides, the CDR3 is TGTGCCAGCAGCTCGCGTAGCGGGAGAGTTTCCGACTACGAGCAGTACTTC. Residues: CASSSRSGRVSDYEQYF. Using reference TRBV13 and TRBJ2-7 for the parts outside the CDR3, the full variable domain is AAGVIQSPRHLIKEKRETATLKCYPIPRHDTVYWYQQGPGQDPQFLISFYEKMQSDKGSIPDRFSAQQFSDYHSELNMSSLELGDSALYFCASSSRSGRVSDYEQYFGPGTRLTVT.

The gene calls are TRBV10-3 and TRBJ2-7; TRBD1 is a possible D gene (6 bases). This CDR3 spans 14 amino acids. Germline CDR1 and CDR2: ENHRY and SYGVKD. The V end was cut by 3 bases, the J end by 5 bases, with 14 bases between. The DNA for the CDR3 is TGTGCCATCAGTGATGCAGGGGCAGGACACGAGCAGTACTTC. Translating it yields CAISDAGAGHEQYF.

The chain has TRBV24-1 and TRBJ1-3; a possible D gene is TRBD1 (5 bases). Trimming removed 0 bases from V and 7 bases from J, with 6 bases in between. The germline CDR1 and CDR2 sequences are KGHDR and SFDVKD. This CDR3 has 13 amino acids. For the CDR3, the DNA is TGTGCCACCAGTGATTTGCGGGGGAACACCATATATTTT. This encodes CATSDLRGNTIYF.

The chain recombines TRBV27 with TRBJ2-7; D is possibly TRBD1 (8 bases). From germline, CDR1 is MNHEY and CDR2 SMNVEV (reference sequence). The CDR3 covers 16 residues. The V end lost 4 bases, the J end lost 4 bases, and 20 bases lay between the germline ends. This CDR3 reads CASSSRGVQGAYEQYF. The CDR3 DNA is TGTGCCAGCAGTTCCCGGGGGGTCCAGGGGGCGTACGAGCAGTACTTC.